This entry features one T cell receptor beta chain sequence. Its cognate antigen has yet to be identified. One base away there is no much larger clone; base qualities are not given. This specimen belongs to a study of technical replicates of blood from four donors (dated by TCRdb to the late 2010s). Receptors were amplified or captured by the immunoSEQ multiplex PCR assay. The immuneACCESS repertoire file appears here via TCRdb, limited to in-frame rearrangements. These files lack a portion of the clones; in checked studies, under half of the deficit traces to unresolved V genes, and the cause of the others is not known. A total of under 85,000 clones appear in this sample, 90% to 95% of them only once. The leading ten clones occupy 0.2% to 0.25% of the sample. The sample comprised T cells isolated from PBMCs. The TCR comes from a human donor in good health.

The DNA reads as follows: TGTGCCAGCAGTTTTGGGGGCAGGGGGACACCCCTCCACTTT. Its translation is CASSFGGRGTPLHF. This sequence uses TRBV27 and TRBJ1-6, with 7 bases matching TRBD1. Including cysteine and phenylalanine, the CDR3 has 14 amino acids. Of the read, only the CDR3 DNA is kept; its 42 bases are in frame from base 1. V lost 3 bases and J lost 11 bases, and the count of bases not matched to a germline gene is 7. CDR1 and CDR2, per the germline V gene (reference sequence), are MNHEY and SMNVEV.